The T cell receptor (beta chain) described here comes from a study of cytomegalovirus exposure and HLA in healthy donors. CDR1 is SGHNT and CDR2 is YYREEE in the germline V gene (reference sequence). This CDR3 contains 14 residues. V shed 3 bases and J 2 bases; nucleotides not matched to a gene: 2. PCR employed 60 Vbeta and 13 Jbeta primers. The method was immunoSEQ multiplex PCR; TCRdb's version includes in-frame clones alone and lacks a portion of them. The sample shows 170,000 or so clones, around 80% of them seen only once. Study-level results: There were about 160 TCR beta chains listed as cytomegalovirus-associated. With later analysis, a missense DCLRE1C variant became linked to TCR beta V- and J-gene trimming.

As concerns this clone: Its antigen is still unknown.

The specimen sequenced was PBMCs. The V gene is TRBV5-4, the J gene TRBJ2-7; 10 positions agree with TRBD1. The source of this sequence is a man between 35 and 55 years old in good health and CMV-seronegative. The DNA for the CDR3 is TGTGCCAGCAGCTCCGGACAGGGGGCCTACGAGCAGTACTTC. This sequence encodes CASSSGQGAYEQYF.